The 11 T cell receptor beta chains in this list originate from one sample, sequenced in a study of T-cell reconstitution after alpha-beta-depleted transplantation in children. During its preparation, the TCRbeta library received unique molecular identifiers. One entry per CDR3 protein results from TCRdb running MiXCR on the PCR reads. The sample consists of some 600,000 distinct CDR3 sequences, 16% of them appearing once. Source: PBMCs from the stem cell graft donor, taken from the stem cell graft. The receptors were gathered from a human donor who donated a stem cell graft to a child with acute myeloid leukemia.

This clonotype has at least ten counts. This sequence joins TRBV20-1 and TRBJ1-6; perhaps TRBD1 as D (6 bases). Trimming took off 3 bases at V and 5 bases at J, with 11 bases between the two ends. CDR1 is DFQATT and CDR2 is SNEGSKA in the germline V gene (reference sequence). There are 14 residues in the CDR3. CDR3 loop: CSASGQGNNSPLHF. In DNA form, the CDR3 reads TGCAGTGCTAGCGGTCAGGGGAATAATTCACCCCTCCACTTT.

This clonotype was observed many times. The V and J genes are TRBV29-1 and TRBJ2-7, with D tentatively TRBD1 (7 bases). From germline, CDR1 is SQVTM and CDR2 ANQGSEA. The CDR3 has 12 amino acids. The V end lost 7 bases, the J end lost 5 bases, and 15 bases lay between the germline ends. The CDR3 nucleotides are TGCAGCGGGGGGGCAGGGGGTGACGAGCAGTACTTC. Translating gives CSGGAGGDEQYF.

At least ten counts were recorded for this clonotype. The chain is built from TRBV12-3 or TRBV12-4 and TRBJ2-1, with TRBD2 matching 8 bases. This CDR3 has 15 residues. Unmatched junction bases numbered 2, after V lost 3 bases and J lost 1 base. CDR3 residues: CASSLGGGSYNEQFF. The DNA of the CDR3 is TGTGCCAGCAGTTTGGGCGGGGGGTCCTACAATGAGCAGTTCTTC.

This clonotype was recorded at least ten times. CDR3 region: CSAKDRRPNTEAFF. The DNA of the CDR3 is TGCAGTGCTAAGGACAGGCGACCGAACACTGAAGCTTTCTTT. This chain joins TRBV20-1 and TRBJ1-1, with 7 nucleotides matching TRBD1. This CDR3 has 14 amino acids. The germline CDR1 and CDR2 sequences are DFQATT and SNEGSKA (reference sequence). V shed 4 bases, J shed 1 base, and the junction held 6 bases outside the gene matches.

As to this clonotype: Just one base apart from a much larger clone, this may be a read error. The CDR3 spells CASSFVWNEQFF. The CDR3 DNA sequence: TGTGCCAGCAGTTTCGTATGGAATGAGCAGTTCTTC. The chain links TRBV12-3 or TRBV12-4 to TRBJ2-1; D ambiguous. V lost 3 bases, J lost 7 bases, and 7 bases lay in between. The CDR3 spans 12 residues.

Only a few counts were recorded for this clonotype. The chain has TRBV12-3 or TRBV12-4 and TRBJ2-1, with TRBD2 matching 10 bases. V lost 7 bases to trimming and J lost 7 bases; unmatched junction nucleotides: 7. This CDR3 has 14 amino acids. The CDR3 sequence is CASTERGGLNEQFF. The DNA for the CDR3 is TGTGCCAGCACGGAGCGGGGGGGCCTTAATGAGCAGTTCTTC.

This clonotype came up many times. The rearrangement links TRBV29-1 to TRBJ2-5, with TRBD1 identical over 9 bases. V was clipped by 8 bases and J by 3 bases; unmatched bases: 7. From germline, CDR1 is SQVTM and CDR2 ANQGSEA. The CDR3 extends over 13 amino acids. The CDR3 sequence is CSSTRQGEETQYF. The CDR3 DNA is TGCAGCTCCACTAGACAGGGGGAAGAGACCCAGTACTTC.

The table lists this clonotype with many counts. DNA for the CDR3: TGCAGTGCAACCCAGGGGGGTCGAAGTCAGCCCCAGCATTTT. Residues: CSATQGGRSQPQHF. The chain is built from TRBV20-1 and TRBJ1-5; 7 nucleotides match TRBD1. V dropped 6 bases and J dropped 6; count of bases not matched to a gene: 11. In germline, CDR1 is DFQATT, CDR2 SNEGSKA (reference sequence). CDR3 length: 14 amino acids.

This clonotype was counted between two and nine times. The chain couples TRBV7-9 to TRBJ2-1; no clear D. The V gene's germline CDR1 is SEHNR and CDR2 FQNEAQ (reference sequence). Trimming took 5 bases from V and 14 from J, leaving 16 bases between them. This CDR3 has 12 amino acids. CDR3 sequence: CASSPVGRREFF. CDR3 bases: TGTGCCAGCAGCCCAGTTGGGCGCCGGGAGTTCTTC. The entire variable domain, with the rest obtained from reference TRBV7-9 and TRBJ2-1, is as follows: DTGVSQNPRHKITKRGQNVTFRCDPISEHNRLYWYRQTLGQGPEFLTYFQNEAQLEKSRLLSDRFSAERPKGSFSTLEIQRTEQGDSAMYLCASSPVGRREFFGPGTRLTVL.

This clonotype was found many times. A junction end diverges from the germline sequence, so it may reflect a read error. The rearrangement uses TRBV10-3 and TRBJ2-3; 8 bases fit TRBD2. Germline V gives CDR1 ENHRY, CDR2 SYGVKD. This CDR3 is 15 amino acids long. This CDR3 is CAINEAGGHGDTQYF. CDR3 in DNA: TGTGCCATCAATGAGGCGGGGGGCCATGGGGATACGCAGTATTTT.

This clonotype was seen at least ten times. CDR3 protein: CASSIQGEATNEKLFF. In DNA form, the CDR3 reads TGTGCCAGCAGCATACAGGGGGAGGCAACTAATGAAAAACTGTTTTTT. J is TRBJ1-4 and V is TRBV27, with TRBD1 matching over 8 bases. Germline lookup yields CDR1 MNHEY and CDR2 SMNVEV (reference sequence). The CDR3 consists of 16 residues. V shed 6 bases, J shed 0 bases, and the junction held 6 bases outside the gene matches.